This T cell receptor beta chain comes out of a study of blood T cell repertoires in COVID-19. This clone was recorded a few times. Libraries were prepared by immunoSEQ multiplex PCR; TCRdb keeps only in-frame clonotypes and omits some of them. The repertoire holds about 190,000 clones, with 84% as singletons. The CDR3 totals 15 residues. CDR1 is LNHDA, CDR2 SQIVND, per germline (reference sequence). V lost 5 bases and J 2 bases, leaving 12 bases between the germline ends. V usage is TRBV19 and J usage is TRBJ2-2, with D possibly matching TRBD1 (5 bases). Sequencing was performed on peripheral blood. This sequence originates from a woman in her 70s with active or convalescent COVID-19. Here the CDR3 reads CASSWQGSNTGELFF. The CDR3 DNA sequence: TGTGCCAGTAGTTGGCAGGGATCCAACACCGGGGAGCTGTTTTTT.